Listed here are 21 T cell receptor beta chains from one sample, sequenced in a study of Graves' ophthalmopathy and Graves' hyperthyroidism. The study amplified TCR beta CDR3 regions using RNA transcripts. Investigators did first-round RT-PCR with HTBI primers, then second-round multiplex PCR. MiXCR, applied by TCRdb to the multiplex PCR reads, yields one record per CDR3 protein. The sample carries about 1.2 million distinct CDR3 sequences, about two fifths recorded once. Source material: peripheral blood or thyroid tissue (not recorded which). The source of these receptors is an adult man with Graves' hyperthyroidism.

The chain joins TRBV20-1 to TRBJ1-2; D possibly corresponds to TRBD1 (6 bases). Germline V gene data show CDR1 as DFQATT and CDR2 as SNEGSKA (reference sequence). CDR3 length: 15 amino acids. V lost 6 bases and J lost 1, with 18 bases in between. The CDR3 DNA sequence: TGCAGTGCGTCCCGCGGGGGGCTCTTTAACTATGGCTACACCTTC. Its translation: CSASRGGLFNYGYTF.

The chain joins TRBV6-5 to TRBJ2-3; D may be TRBD1 (5 bases). V was trimmed by 0 bases and J by 1 base, leaving 14 bases between them. CDR3 size: 17 residues. Germline V gene data show CDR1 as MNHEY and CDR2 as SVGAGI. In DNA form, the CDR3 reads TGTGCCAGCAGTTACTCTTGGTCAGGGCGAGGCACAGATACGCAGTATTTT. As protein: CASSYSWSGRGTDTQYF.

J is TRBJ2-7 and V is TRBV14; TRBD1 matches 9 bases. This CDR3 spans 17 amino acids. V lost 3 bases to trimming and J lost 2 bases; unmatched junction nucleotides: 11. The germline V gene encodes CDR1 SGHDN and CDR2 FVKESK. The CDR3 loop reads CASSQGLDRGFPYEQYF. DNA for the CDR3: TGTGCCAGCAGCCAGGGCCTGGACAGGGGATTCCCCTACGAGCAGTACTTC.

This clonotype was detected ten times or more. V usage is TRBV12-3 or TRBV12-4 and J usage is TRBJ1-1; D uncertain. V was pared by 6 bases and J by 6 bases, with 14 bases between. This CDR3 comprises 13 residues. The CDR3 DNA reads TGTGCCAGCAGCCCTAACAGATACCCTGAAGCTTTCTTT. This encodes CASSPNRYPEAFF.

This clonotype was seen at least ten times. This chain connects TRBV20-1 to TRBJ1-6, with unresolved D. Trimming stripped 5 bases from V and 7 bases from J, with 18 bases between. The CDR3 covers 15 residues. Germline values: CDR1 DFQATT, CDR2 SNEGSKA (reference sequence). Here the CDR3 reads CSAPQMLYVNSPLHF. The CDR3 DNA sequence: TGCAGTGCTCCGCAGATGTTGTATGTAAATTCACCCCTCCACTTT.

This clonotype was observed many times. This CDR3 reads CSAARGAGVFEQYF. CDR3 nucleotide sequence: TGCAGTGCTGCCCGGGGAGCGGGGGTGTTCGAGCAGTACTTC. This rearrangement joins TRBV20-1 to TRBJ2-7; TRBD2 matches 8 bases. This CDR3 has 14 amino acids. Per germline, CDR1 DFQATT and CDR2 SNEGSKA (reference sequence). The ends lost 5 bases at V and 6 bases at J; junction bases unmatched: 12.

The CDR3 DNA reads as TGTGCCAGCAGCCAAGTGATGGAGACCCAGCATTTT. Protein product: CASSQVMETQHF. The V and J genes are TRBV14 and TRBJ1-5; D is ambiguous. In germline, CDR1 is SGHDN, CDR2 FVKESK. The germline V and J ends were trimmed by 1 base and 11 bases, with 9 bases remaining between them. The CDR3 is 12 amino acids.

The chain employs TRBV5-1 and TRBJ2-5; 8 bases agree with TRBD2. The ends lost 4 bases at V and 4 bases at J; junction bases unmatched: 18. Per germline, CDR1 SGHRS and CDR2 YFSETQ. There are 18 residues in the CDR3. Written as DNA, the CDR3 is TGCGCCAGCAGCCCACCGGGACTAGGAGTTTTGCTGGGAGAGACCCAGTACTTC. Translating gives CASSPPGLGVLLGETQYF.

This clonotype was picked up many times. V is TRBV7-9 and J is TRBJ2-7; 10 bases align to TRBD1. The trim removed 5 bases at V and 4 bases at J, leaving 5 bases unmatched. Germline loops: CDR1 SEHNR, CDR2 FQNEAQ (reference sequence). The CDR3 runs 14 residues. This CDR3 is CASSPGTGEYEQYF. The CDR3 bases are TGTGCCAGCAGCCCCGGGACAGGGGAGTACGAGCAGTACTTC.

This chain links TRBV29-1 with TRBJ2-5; 8 nucleotides match TRBD1. Germline V lookup: CDR1 SQVTM, CDR2 ANQGSEA. V lost 8 bases, J lost 2 bases, and 4 bases stayed unmatched. This CDR3 has 12 residues. The CDR3 loop reads CSSGQGQETQYF. The CDR3, as DNA: TGCAGCTCTGGACAGGGACAAGAGACCCAGTACTTC. Combining the CDR3 with reference TRBV29-1 and TRBJ2-5 gives the whole variable domain SAVISQKPSRDICQRGTSLTIQCQVDSQVTMMFWYRQQPGQSLTLIATANQGSEATYESGFVIDKFPISRPNLTFSTLTVSNMSPEDSSIYLCSSGQGQETQYFGPGTRLLVL.

This clonotype was seen ten or more times. The chain has TRBV5-6 and TRBJ1-6; the D gene is possibly TRBD1 (5 bases). V dropped 3 bases and J dropped 7 bases, with 17 bases sitting between them. The CDR3 has 16 amino acids. Germline loops: CDR1 SGHDT, CDR2 YYEEEE. CDR3: CASSSLTENPNSPLHF. The CDR3 bases are TGTGCCAGCAGCTCCTTGACAGAGAACCCAAATTCACCCCTCCACTTT.

This clonotype was detected a few times. A much more abundant neighbour one base away suggests this may be a read error. The chain couples TRBV7-9 to TRBJ1-1, with TRBD1 identical over 10 bases. The CDR3 contains 14 residues. Germline values: CDR1 SEHNR, CDR2 FQNEAQ (reference sequence). CDR3 nucleotides: TGTGCCAGCAGCAGACAGGGGGCGGTTACTGAAGCTTCCTTT. Its protein is CASSRQGAVTEASF.

The table lists this clonotype with a count of one. The chain recombines TRBV4-3 with TRBJ1-4; D is unclear. V was trimmed by 7 bases and J by 0 bases, leaving 9 bases between them. CDR3 length: 14 amino acids. The V gene's germline CDR1 is LGHNA and CDR2 YSLEER. This CDR3 is CASTASTTNEKLFF. The CDR3, as DNA: TGCGCCAGCACGGCGTCGACAACTAATGAAAAACTGTTTTTT.

The rearrangement uses TRBV5-6 and TRBJ2-5; D may be TRBD2 (6 bases). V lost 1 base and J lost 5, with 18 bases in between. There are 16 residues in the CDR3. In germline, CDR1 is SGHDT, CDR2 YYEEEE. The CDR3 region has the DNA TGTGCCAGCAGCTTGTTCAGCGGGCGCCTTGGCGAGACCCAGTACTTC. Translation: CASSLFSGRLGETQYF.

This sequence joins TRBV4-3 and TRBJ2-5; maybe TRBD1 (5 bases). The CDR3 is 15 residues long. Germline V lookup: CDR1 LGHNA, CDR2 YSLEER. Trimming removed 0 bases from V and 5 bases from J, with 13 bases in between. The chain's CDR3 is CASSQDRTWGETQYF. In DNA, the CDR3 is TGCGCCAGCAGCCAAGATCGAACGTGGGGCGAGACCCAGTACTTC.

The chain uses TRBV7-9 and TRBJ1-2; tentatively, D is TRBD1 (6 bases). CDR3 length equals 15 residues. Germline loops: CDR1 SEHNR, CDR2 FQNEAQ (reference sequence). Trimming stripped 2 bases from V and 3 bases from J, with 13 bases between. The CDR3 region is CASSLPGHIDYGYTF. CDR3 nucleotides: TGTGCCAGCAGCTTACCGGGACATATAGACTATGGCTACACCTTC.

This clonotype appeared a single time. This chain joins TRBV19 and TRBJ1-2; D gene ambiguous. The CDR3 contains 13 residues. Germline V lookup: CDR1 LNHDA, CDR2 SQIVND (reference sequence). V was trimmed by 3 bases and J by 4 bases, leaving 9 bases between them. The CDR3 protein is CASSMYGVYGYTF. As DNA, the CDR3 is TGTGCCAGTAGTATGTATGGAGTCTATGGCTACACCTTC.

This clonotype was counted many times. Here the CDR3 DNA reads TGCAGTGCTAGACCCGGGAATGCAGCGGCCTCCTACGAGCAGTACTTC. Amino acids: CSARPGNAAASYEQYF. This chain uses TRBV20-1 with TRBJ2-7; TRBD2 might be the D (5 bases). Trimming shortened V by 2 bases and J by 0 bases, and 17 bases separated the two germline ends. Germline values: CDR1 DFQATT, CDR2 SNEGSKA (reference sequence). The CDR3 runs 16 residues.

This sequence joins TRBV25-1 and TRBJ1-1, with no clear D. Germline CDR1 is MGHDK and CDR2 is SYGVNS. V was shortened by 8 bases and J by 1 base, with 11 bases between the two germline ends. The CDR3 covers 13 residues. CDR3 DNA sequence: TGTGCCAGCGTAGGTCTACAGAACACTGAAGCTTTCTTT. This sequence encodes CASVGLQNTEAFF.

This clonotype has ten or more counts. The chain recombines TRBV7-2 with TRBJ2-7; D is possibly TRBD2 (9 bases). CDR3 size: 19 residues. V was pared by 4 bases and J by 3 bases, with 28 bases between. CDR1 is SGHTA and CDR2 is FQGNSA in the germline V gene. Written as DNA, the CDR3 is TGTGCCAGCAGCTCCCGTCGGACAGGGAGAATAGCGGGGGACTACGAGCAGTACTTC. It encodes CASSSRRTGRIAGDYEQYF.

With regard to this clonotype: This may come from a read error, since a much larger clone is one base off. The rearrangement uses TRBV19 and TRBJ1-2, with D possibly being TRBD1 (5 bases). In germline, CDR1 is LNHDA, CDR2 SQIVND (reference sequence). The CDR3 is 13 amino acids. Between the trimmed V and J ends, which lost 3 bases and 5 bases, there was a span of 10 bases. CDR3 nucleotide sequence: TGTGCCAGTAGTATGTTGCAGGGTTATGGCTACACCTTC. This sequence encodes CASSMLQGYGYTF.